This T cell receptor (beta chain) was identified during a study of T cell changes during pregnancy in multiple sclerosis. This clone was detected once. Looked up from germline, CDR1 is SGHVS and CDR2 is FNYEAQ. The CDR3 runs 17 residues. Trimming removed 1 base at V and 0 bases at J, with 14 bases between. The method was immunoSEQ multiplex PCR; TCRdb's version includes in-frame clones alone and lacks a portion of them. The sample holds fewer than 150,000 clones, 95% to 98% seen once. The source was peripheral blood, collected after pregnancy. V is TRBV7-6 and J is TRBJ2-3; maybe TRBD2 (5 bases). The sequence came from a female donor with multiple sclerosis, enrolled in a pregnancy study. This CDR3 is CASSLGASTLSTDTQYF. In nucleotides, the CDR3 is TGTGCCAGCAGCTTAGGGGCTAGCACGTTAAGCACAGATACGCAGTATTTT.